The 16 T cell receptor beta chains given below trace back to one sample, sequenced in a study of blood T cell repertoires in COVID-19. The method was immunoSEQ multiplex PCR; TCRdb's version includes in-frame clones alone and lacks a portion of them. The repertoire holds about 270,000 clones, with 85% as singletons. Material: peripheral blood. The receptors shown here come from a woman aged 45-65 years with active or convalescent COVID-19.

The DNA for the CDR3 is TGTGCCAGCAGCGCCCCTCTAGCGGGCCACCCCAAAAACATTCAGTACTTC. Residues: CASSAPLAGHPKNIQYF. The chain uses TRBV4-2 and TRBJ2-4, with 8 nucleotides matching TRBD2. This CDR3 has 17 residues. The germline V gene encodes CDR1 LGHNA and CDR2 YNFKEQ. V lost 5 bases, J lost 2 bases, and 11 bases stayed unmatched.

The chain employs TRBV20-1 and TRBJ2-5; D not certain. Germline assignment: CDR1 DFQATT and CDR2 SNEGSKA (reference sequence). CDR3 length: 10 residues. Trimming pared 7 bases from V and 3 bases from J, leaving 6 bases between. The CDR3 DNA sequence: TGCAGTGGGGCCGAAGAGACCCAGTACTTC. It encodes CSGAEETQYF.

In DNA, the CDR3 is TGTGCCATCAGCCGAGACAGGGATTTAACTGAAGCTTTCTTT. It encodes CAISRDRDLTEAFF. This chain joins TRBV10-3 and TRBJ1-1; 7 bases line up with TRBD1. The germline gives CDR1 ENHRY, CDR2 SYGVKD. With V trimmed by 6 bases and J by 5 bases, 9 bases remained unmatched. The CDR3 runs 14 residues.

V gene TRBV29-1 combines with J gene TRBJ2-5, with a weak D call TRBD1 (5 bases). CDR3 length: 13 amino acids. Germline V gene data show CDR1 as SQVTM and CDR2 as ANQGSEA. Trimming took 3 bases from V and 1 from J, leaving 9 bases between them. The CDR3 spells CSVDSRAQETQYF. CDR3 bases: TGCAGCGTTGATAGCAGGGCCCAAGAGACCCAGTACTTC.

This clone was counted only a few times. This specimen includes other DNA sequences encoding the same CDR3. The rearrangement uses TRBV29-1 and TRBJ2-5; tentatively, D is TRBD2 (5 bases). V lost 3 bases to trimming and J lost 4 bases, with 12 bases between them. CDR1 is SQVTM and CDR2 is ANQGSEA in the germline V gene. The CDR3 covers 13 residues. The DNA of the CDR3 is TGCAGCGTTGAGGTAGGGAGACGAGAGACCCAGTACTTC. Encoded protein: CSVEVGRRETQYF.

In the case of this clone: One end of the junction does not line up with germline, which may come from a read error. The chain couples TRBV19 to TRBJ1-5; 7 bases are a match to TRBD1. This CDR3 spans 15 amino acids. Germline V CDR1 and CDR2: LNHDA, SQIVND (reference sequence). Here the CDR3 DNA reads TGTGCCAGTAGTGTAGACAGGGTTCCTAATCAGCCCCAGCATTTT. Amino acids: CASSVDRVPNQPQHF.

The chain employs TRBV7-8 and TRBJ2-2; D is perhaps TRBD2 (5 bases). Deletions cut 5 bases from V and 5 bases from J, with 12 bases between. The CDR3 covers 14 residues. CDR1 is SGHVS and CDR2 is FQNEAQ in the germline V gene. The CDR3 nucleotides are TGTGCCAGCAGCCACCTTGAGGGAACCGGGGAGCTGTTTTTT. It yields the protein CASSHLEGTGELFF. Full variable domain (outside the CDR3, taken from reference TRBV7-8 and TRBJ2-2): GAGVSQSPRYKVAKRGQDVALRCDPISGHVSLFWYQQALGQGPEFLTYFQNEAQLDKSGLPSDRFFAERPEGSVSTLKIQRTQQEDSAVYLCASSHLEGTGELFFGEGSRLTVL.

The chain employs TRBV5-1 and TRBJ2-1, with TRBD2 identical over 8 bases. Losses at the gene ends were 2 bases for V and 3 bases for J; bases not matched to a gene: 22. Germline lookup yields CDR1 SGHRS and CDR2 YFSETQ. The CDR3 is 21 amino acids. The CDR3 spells CASSFNPRAGGPPIGYNEQFF. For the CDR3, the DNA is TGCGCCAGCAGCTTCAATCCCCGCGCGGGAGGCCCACCTATTGGCTACAATGAGCAGTTCTTC.

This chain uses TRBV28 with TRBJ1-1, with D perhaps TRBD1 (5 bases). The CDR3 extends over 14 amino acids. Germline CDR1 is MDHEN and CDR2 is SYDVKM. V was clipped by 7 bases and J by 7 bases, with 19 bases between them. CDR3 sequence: CASTGRDGAFEAFF. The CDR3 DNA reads TGTGCCAGCACCGGGAGGGACGGAGCATTTGAAGCTTTCTTT.

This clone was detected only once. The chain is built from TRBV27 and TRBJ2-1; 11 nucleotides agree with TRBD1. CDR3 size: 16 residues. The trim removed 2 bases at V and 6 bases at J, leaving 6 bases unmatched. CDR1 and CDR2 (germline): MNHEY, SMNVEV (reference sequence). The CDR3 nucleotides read TGTGCCAGCAGTTTAGGGGACAGGGGGTTTGGCAATGAGCAGTTCTTC. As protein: CASSLGDRGFGNEQFF.

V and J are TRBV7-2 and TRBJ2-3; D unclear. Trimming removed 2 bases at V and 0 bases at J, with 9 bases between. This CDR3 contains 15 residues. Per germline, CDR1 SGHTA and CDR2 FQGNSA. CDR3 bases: TGTGCCAGCAGCTTACAAGCTTCGAGCACAGATACGCAGTATTTT. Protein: CASSLQASSTDTQYF. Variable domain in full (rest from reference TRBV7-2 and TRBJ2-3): GAGVSQSPSNKVTEKGKDVELRCDPISGHTALYWYRQSLGQGLEFLIYFQGNSAPDKSGLPSDRFSAERTGGSVSTLTIQRTQQEDSAVYLCASSLQASSTDTQYFGPGTRLTVL.

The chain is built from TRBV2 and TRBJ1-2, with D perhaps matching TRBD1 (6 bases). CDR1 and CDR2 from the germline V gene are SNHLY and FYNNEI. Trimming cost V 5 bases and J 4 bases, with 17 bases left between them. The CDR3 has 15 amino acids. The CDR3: CASSYGRDTTYGYTF. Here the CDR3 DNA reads TGTGCCAGCAGTTATGGGAGGGACACTACCTATGGCTACACCTTC.

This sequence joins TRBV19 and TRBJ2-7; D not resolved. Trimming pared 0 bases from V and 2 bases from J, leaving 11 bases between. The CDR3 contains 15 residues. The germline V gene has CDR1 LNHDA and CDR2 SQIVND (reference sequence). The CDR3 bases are TGTGCCAGTAGTATAGAGCCGCTAACCACCTACGAGCAGTACTTC. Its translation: CASSIEPLTTYEQYF.

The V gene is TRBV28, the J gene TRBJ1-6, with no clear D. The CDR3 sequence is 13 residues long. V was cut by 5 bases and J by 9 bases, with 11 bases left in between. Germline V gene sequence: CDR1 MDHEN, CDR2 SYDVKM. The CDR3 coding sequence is TGTGCCAGCAGTCCCTACCCCCTTTCACCCCTCCACTTT. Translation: CASSPYPLSPLHF.

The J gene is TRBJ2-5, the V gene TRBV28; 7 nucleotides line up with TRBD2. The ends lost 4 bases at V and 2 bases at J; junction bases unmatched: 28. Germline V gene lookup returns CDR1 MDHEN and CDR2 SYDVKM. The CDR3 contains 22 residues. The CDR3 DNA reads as TGTGCCAGCAGTTCTTTAAGCCCCGGACTAACACCGCTCGGGGGGATTCAAGAGACCCAGTACTTC. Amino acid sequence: CASSSLSPGLTPLGGIQETQYF.

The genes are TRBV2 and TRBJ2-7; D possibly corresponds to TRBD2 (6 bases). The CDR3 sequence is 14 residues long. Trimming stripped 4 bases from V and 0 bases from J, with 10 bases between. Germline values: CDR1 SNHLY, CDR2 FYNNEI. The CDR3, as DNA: TGTGCCAGCAGTGTTCAGGACTACTCCTACGAGCAGTACTTC. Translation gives CASSVQDYSYEQYF.